This T cell receptor (beta chain) was captured by sequencing in a study of breast tumors, draining lymph nodes, adjacent tissues. Study-wide findings and caveats: Findings are consistent with lymph node origin and intratumoral expansion of most tumor T cells. Tumor TCR diversity was below lymph nodes but above nontumor tissue.

TCRdb re-called the multiplex PCR reads through MiXCR, storing one row per CDR3 protein. The data hold 50,000 to 85,000 distinct CDR3 sequences, with 43% observed a single time. Worth noting for this clonotype: Antigen: not known.

Germline CDR1 reads LGHDT; CDR2 reads YNNKEL (reference sequence). V was shortened by 1 base and J by 3 bases, with 8 bases between the two germline ends. This CDR3 spans 14 amino acids. This chain links TRBV3-1 with TRBJ2-3; no definite D call. Input material: breast tumor tissue. The sequence derives from a female donor with breast cancer. Some clones in this sample may be carry-over from other donors' samples. The CDR3 DNA sequence: TGTGCCAGCAGCCAAGGCCGTAGGACAGATACGCAGTATTTT. It yields the protein CASSQGRRTDTQYF.